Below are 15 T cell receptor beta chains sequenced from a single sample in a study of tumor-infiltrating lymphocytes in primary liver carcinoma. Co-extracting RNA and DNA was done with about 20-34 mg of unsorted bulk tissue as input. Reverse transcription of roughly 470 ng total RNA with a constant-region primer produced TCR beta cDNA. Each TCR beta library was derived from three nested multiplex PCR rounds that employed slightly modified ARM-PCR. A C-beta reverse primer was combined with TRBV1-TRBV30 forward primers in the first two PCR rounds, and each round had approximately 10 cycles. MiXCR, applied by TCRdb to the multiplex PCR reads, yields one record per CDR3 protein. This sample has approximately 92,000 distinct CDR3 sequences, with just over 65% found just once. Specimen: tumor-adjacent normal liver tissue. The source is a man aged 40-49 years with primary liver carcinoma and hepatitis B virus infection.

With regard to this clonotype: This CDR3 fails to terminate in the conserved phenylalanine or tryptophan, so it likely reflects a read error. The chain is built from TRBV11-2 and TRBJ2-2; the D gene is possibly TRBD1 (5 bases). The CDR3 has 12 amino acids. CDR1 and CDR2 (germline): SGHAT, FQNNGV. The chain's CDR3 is CASSLTAGELFL. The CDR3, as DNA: TGTGCCAGTAGCTTGACAGCCGGGGAGCTGTTTTTG.

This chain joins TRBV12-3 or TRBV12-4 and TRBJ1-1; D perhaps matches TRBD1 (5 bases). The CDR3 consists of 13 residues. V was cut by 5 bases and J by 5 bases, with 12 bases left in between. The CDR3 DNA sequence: TGTGCCAGCAGTGTGGCAGGGTTAACTGAAGCTTTCTTT. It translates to CASSVAGLTEAFF.

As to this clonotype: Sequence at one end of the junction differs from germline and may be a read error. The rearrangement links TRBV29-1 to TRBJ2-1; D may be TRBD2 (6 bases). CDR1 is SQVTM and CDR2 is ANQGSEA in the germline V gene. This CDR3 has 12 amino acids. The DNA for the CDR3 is TGCAGCGTCGTGGGACTCTACAATGGGCAGTTCTTC. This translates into CSVVGLYNGQFF.

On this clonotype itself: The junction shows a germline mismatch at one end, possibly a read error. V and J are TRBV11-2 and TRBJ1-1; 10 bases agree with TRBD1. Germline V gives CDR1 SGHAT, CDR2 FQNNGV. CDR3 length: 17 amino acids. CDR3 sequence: CARRHNRDRGMKTEAFF. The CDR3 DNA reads TGTGCCAGGAGGCACAACCGGGACAGGGGAATGAAAACTGAAGCTTTCTTT.

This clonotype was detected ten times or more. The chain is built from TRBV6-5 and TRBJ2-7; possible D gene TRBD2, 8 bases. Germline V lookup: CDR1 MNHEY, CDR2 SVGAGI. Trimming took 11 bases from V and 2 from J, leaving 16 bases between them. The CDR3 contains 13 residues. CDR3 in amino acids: CAAGRGPTYEQYF. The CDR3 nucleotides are TGTGCCGCCGGGAGGGGGCCCACCTACGAGCAGTACTTC.

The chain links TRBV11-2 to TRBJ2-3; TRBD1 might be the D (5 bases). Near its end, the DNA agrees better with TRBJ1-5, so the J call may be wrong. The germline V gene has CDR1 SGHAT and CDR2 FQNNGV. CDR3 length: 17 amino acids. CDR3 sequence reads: CASTSGLAGGSTDTQHF. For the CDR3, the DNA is TGTGCCAGCACCTCTGGACTAGCGGGGGGAAGCACAGATACGCAGCATTTT.

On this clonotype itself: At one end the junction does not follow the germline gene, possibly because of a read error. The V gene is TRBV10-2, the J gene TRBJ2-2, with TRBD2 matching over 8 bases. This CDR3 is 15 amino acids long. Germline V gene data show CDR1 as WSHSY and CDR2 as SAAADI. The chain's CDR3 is CATRAGVGITEELFF. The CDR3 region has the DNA TGCGCCACCCGAGCGGGAGTTGGGATAACCGAGGAGCTGTTTTTT.

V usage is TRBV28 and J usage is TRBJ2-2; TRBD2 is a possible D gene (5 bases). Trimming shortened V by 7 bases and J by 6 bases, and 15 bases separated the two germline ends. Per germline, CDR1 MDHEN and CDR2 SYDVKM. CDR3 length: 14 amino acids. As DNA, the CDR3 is TGTGCCAGCAACATCTTCCAGGAGGCCGGGGAGCTGTTTTTT. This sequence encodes CASNIFQEAGELFF.

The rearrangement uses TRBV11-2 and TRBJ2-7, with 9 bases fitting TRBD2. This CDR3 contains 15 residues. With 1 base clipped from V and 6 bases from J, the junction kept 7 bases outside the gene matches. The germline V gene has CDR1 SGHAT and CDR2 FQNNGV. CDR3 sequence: CASSLVAGGPSEQYF. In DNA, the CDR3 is TGTGCCAGCAGCTTAGTGGCGGGAGGGCCGAGCGAGCAGTACTTC.

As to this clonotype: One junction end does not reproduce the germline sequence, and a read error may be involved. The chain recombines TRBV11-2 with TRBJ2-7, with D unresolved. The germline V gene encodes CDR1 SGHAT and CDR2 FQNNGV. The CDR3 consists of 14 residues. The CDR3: CANSLTDTVYEQYF. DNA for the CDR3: TGTGCCAACAGCTTAACTGACACTGTTTACGAGCAGTACTTC.

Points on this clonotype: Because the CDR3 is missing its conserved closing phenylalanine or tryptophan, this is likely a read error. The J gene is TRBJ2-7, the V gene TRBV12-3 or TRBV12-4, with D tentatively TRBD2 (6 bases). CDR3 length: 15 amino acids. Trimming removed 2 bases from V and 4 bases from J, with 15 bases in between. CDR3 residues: CASSLSTSGMYEQYI. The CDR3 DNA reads TGTGCCAGCAGTTTATCGACTAGTGGGATGTACGAGCAGTACATC.

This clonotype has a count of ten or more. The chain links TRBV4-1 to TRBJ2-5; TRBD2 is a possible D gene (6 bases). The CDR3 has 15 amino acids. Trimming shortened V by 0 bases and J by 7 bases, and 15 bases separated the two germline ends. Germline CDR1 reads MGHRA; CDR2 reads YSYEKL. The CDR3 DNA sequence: TGCGCCAGCAGCCAAGATAGGACTAAGCCGGGGACCCAGTACTTC. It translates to CASSQDRTKPGTQYF.

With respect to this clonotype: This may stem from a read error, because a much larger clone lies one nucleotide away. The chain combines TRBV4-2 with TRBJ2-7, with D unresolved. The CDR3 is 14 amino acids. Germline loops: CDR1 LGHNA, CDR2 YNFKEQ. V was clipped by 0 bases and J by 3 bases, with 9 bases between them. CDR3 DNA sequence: TGTGCCAGCAGCCAAGATGTAGTAGGCTACGAGCAGTACTTC. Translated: CASSQDVVGYEQYF.

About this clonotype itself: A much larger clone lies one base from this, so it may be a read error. This chain's CDR3 is CAISESNGQPQHF. The CDR3 DNA reads TGTGCCATCAGTGAGTCGAATGGGCAGCCCCAGCATTTT. The V and J genes are TRBV10-3 and TRBJ1-5; D is unclear. The germline gives CDR1 ENHRY, CDR2 SYGVKD. The V end lost 0 bases, the J end lost 7 bases, and 7 bases lay between the germline ends. CDR3 length: 13 residues.

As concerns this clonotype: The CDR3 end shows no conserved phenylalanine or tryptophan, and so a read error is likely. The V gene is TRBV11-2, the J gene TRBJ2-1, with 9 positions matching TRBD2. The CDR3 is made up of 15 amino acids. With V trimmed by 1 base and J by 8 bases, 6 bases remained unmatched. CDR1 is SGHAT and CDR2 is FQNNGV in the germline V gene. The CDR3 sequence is CASSLVAGGPHEQFL. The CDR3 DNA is TGTGCCAGCAGCTTAGTTGCGGGGGGGCCCCATGAGCAGTTCCTC.